This T cell receptor beta chain derives from a study of shared clonotypes between healthy human individuals. The wider study: Donor ages ranged 18 to 49 years: two women, a few men.

Assay: immunoSEQ multiplex PCR; the TCRdb copy retains only in-frame clones and omits some. The sample lists about a million clones, about 75% occurring once. This CDR3 contains 15 residues. Germline loops: CDR1 LGHNT, CDR2 FRNRAP. V lost 7 bases and J 4 bases, leaving 19 bases between the germline ends. The sample was memory CD4+ T cells sorted from blood. The subset: CD45RA-negative fraction. This TCR was recovered from a man aged 18 to 30 in good health. This sequence joins TRBV12-5 and TRBJ1-2; D might be TRBD1 (5 bases). The CDR3: CASASGDGRFYGYTF. The CDR3 DNA reads as TGTGCTAGTGCTTCTGGGGACGGAAGATTCTATGGCTACACCTTC.